These T cell receptor beta chains were read from a single sample in a study of molecular identifiers for immune sequencing clone quantification. TCRdb ran MiXCR on the PCR reads and lists one entry per CDR3 protein. This sample yields about 54,000 distinct CDR3 sequences, of which almost 25% are seen a single time; approximately 1.9% belongs to the top ten. Sequenced material: naive CD8+ T cells from blood, with Jurkat cell RNA spiked in. Every receptor here comes from a human donor in good health. Some libraries in this study had Jurkat cell RNA spiked in. Each CDR3 is given with its conserved first and last residue. D genes are given only for firm matches. Not every row has a clone size; where given, it reads once, few, many or a size class.

j_call clone_size d_call v_call cdr3_aa cdr3_nt
TRBJ1-5 many NA TRBV27 CASSLSIYQPQHF TGTGCCAGCAGTTTATCAATTTATCAGCCCCAGCATTTT
TRBJ2-7 NA NA TRBV10-1 CASPGDSYEQYF TGCGCCAGCCCGGGGGACAGCTACGAGCAGTACTTC
TRBJ2-2 many NA TRBV12-3/TRBV12-4 CASSWGADTGELFF TGTGCCAGCAGTTGGGGGGCGGACACCGGGGAGCTGTTTTTT
TRBJ2-2 many NA TRBV12-3/TRBV12-4 CATLHGLRELFF TGTGCCACCCTGCACGGTCTTCGGGAGCTGTTTTTT
TRBJ2-1 many NA TRBV19 CASSIADYSNEQFF TGTGCCAGTAGTATAGCTGACTACTCCAATGAGCAGTTCTTC
TRBJ2-3 many TRBD2 TRBV12-3/TRBV12-4 CASSTIREGRDTQYF TGTGCCAGCAGTACAATACGGGAGGGCCGCGATACGCAGTATTTT
TRBJ2-7 NA TRBD1 TRBV4-3 CASSQDLTRTGTYEQYF TGCGCCAGCAGCCAAGATCTCACGCGGACAGGGACCTACGAGCAGTACTTC
TRBJ2-3 many NA TRBV25-1 CASSEPPGERIFTDTQYF TGTGCCAGCAGTGAACCCCCGGGTGAGCGGATCTTCACAGATACGCAGTATTTT
TRBJ2-3 many NA TRBV2 CANGGDTQYF TGTGCCAACGGAGGAGATACGCAGTATTTT
TRBJ2-3 few TRBD2 TRBV9 CASSPPLRERTDTQYF TGTGCCAGCAGCCCTCCTCTGCGGGAGCGCACAGATACGCAGTATTTT
TRBJ2-3 NA NA TRBV12-3/TRBV12-4 CASRSVRERSSDTQYF TGTGCCAGCAGGTCGGTCAGGGAAAGGAGTTCAGATACGCAGTATTTT
TRBJ2-3 few NA TRBV11-2 CASSSPLSGETSTDTQYF TGTGCCAGCAGCTCGCCTCTTAGCGGAGAGACTAGCACAGATACGCAGTATTTT
TRBJ2-7 many NA TRBV5-1 CASSFGTAGEQYF TGCGCCAGCAGCTTTGGGACCGCCGGGGAGCAGTACTTC
TRBJ2-6 many NA TRBV19 CASSYSSGANVLTF TGTGCCAGTAGTTACAGCTCTGGGGCCAACGTCCTGACTTTC
TRBJ1-1 many NA TRBV12-3/TRBV12-4 CASSLLNQIVSEAFF TGTGCCAGCAGTTTATTGAATCAGATAGTCAGTGAAGCTTTCTTT
TRBJ2-3 many TRBD2 TRBV4-3 CASSQDGLALGTDTQYF TGCGCCAGCAGCCAAGATGGACTAGCGTTAGGCACAGATACGCAGTATTTT
TRBJ1-4 many NA TRBV15 CATSRVAVNEKLFF TGTGCCACCAGCAGAGTGGCAGTTAACGAAAAACTGTTTTTT
TRBJ1-6 many TRBD1 TRBV19 CASSPTGENSPLHF TGTGCCAGTAGTCCGACAGGGGAAAATTCACCCCTCCACTTT
TRBJ2-2 many TRBD2 TRBV2 CASSEEGTTNTGELFF TGTGCCAGCAGTGAAGAAGGGACTACGAACACCGGGGAGCTGTTTTTT
TRBJ2-1 many NA TRBV7-8 CASSSPGKGPNEQFF TGTGCCAGCAGCTCCCCAGGGAAAGGGCCCAATGAGCAGTTCTTC